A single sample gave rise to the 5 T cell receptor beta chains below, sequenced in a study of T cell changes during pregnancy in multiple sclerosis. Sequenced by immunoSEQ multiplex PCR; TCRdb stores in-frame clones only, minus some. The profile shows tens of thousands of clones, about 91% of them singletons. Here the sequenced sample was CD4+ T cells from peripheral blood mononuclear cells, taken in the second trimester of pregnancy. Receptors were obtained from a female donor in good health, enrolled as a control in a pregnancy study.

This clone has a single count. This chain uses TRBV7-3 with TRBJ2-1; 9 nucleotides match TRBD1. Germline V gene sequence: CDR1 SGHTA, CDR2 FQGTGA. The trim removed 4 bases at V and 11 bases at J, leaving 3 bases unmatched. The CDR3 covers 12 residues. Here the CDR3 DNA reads TGTGCCAGCAGCTCGGACAGGGGCCAGCAGTTCTTC. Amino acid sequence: CASSSDRGQQFF.

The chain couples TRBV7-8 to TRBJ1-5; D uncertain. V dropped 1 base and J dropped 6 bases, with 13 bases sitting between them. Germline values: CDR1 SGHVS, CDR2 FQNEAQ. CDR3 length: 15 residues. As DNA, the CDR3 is TGTGCCAGCAGCTTAGTCTCCGGGAGCGCTCAGCCCCAGCATTTT. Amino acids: CASSLVSGSAQPQHF.

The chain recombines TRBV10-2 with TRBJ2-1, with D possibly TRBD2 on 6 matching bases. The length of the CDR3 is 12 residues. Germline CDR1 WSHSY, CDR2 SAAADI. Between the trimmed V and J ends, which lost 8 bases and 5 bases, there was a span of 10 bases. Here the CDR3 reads CASEGLHNEQFF. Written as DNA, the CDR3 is TGCGCCAGCGAGGGACTGCACAATGAGCAGTTCTTC.

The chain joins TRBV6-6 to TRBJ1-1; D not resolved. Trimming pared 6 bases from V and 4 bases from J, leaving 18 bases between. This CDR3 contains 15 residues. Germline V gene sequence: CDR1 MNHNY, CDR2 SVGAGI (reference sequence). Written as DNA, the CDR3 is TGTGCCAGCAGAACACGGGGATGGGAACCCACTGAAGCTTTCTTT. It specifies CASRTRGWEPTEAFF.

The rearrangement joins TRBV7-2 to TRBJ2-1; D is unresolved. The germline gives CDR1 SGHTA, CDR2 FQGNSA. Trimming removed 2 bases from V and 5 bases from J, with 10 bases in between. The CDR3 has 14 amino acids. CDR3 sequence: CASSLWYSDNEQFF. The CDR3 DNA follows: TGTGCCAGCAGCTTATGGTACTCGGACAATGAGCAGTTCTTC.